This T cell receptor (beta chain) was retrieved from a study of CD8+CD57+ T cells in acquired aplastic anemia. Broader study findings: Overlapping CD8+ CDR3 repertoires of patients and controls contained approximately 28 shared sequences.

The template used for profiling TCR beta VDJ and CDR3 was genomic DNA. TCRdb re-analysed the reads in MiXCR, keeping a single row per CDR3 protein. In the table there are some 200,000 distinct CDR3 sequences, 60% to 65% of which are singletons. Concerning this clonotype: The antigen remains unidentified.

Deletions cut 2 bases from V and 3 bases from J, with 8 bases between. Looked up from germline, CDR1 is SGHTA and CDR2 is FQGTGA. The length of the CDR3 is 15 residues. The rearrangement links TRBV7-3 to TRBJ2-6, with D possibly being TRBD1 or TRBD2 (5 bases each). This TCR came from a human donor in good health. Sequenced sample: sorted CD4+, CD8+, or CD8+CD57+ T cells (not recorded which) from PBMCs. The CDR3 nucleotides read TGTGCCAGCAGCTTAGGGGGTGGTGGGGCCAACGTCCTGACTTTC. This gives the protein CASSLGGGGANVLTF.